The 21 T cell receptor beta chains in this list originate from one sample, sequenced in a study of beta chain features in type 1 diabetes. Which antigens these TCRs recognize remains unknown. As every portion of the isolated RNA was reverse transcribed, the sequencing read expressed TCRB transcripts. The assay was immunoSEQ multiplex PCR, and TCRdb's table has in-frame clones only and misses some. The sample yields roughly 730,000 clones, about an eighth seen once. The study, taken as a whole, reports: The study found moderately but significantly shorter TCRB CDR3s in all four CD4+ subsets of Type 1 diabetes patients.

Sequenced input: naive CD4+ T cells from blood. Every receptor here comes from a man between 18 and 35 years old with type 1 diabetes.

The chain carries TRBV4-1 and TRBJ2-7; 10 bases fit TRBD1. Trimming cost V 4 bases and J 1 base; bases outside gene matches: 16. Germline CDR1 is MGHRA and CDR2 is YSYEKL. This CDR3 has 19 residues. The CDR3 spells CASSRQTGGESKRSYEQYF. The CDR3 region has the DNA TGCGCCAGCAGCCGCCAGACAGGGGGCGAATCGAAGAGGTCCTACGAGCAGTACTTC.

This clone has a handful of counts. The chain combines TRBV7-2 with TRBJ1-1; a weak D match, TRBD1 (5 bases). This CDR3 spans 15 amino acids. Trimming left V 5 bases short and J 4 bases short, with 17 bases between. CDR1 SGHTA and CDR2 FQGNSA come from the germline V gene. Written as DNA, the CDR3 is TGTGCCAGCAGCCCACCTAGCACAGGCCGCACTGAAGCTTTCTTT. The encoded protein is CASSPPSTGRTEAFF. The whole variable domain, remainder taken from reference TRBV7-2 and TRBJ1-1, is GAGVSQSPSNKVTEKGKDVELRCDPISGHTALYWYRQSLGQGLEFLIYFQGNSAPDKSGLPSDRFSAERTGGSVSTLTIQRTQQEDSAVYLCASSPPSTGRTEAFFGQGTRLTVV.

The rearrangement links TRBV28 to TRBJ1-5; D is ambiguous. From germline, CDR1 is MDHEN and CDR2 SYDVKM. The CDR3 loop spans 14 amino acids. V was cut by 5 bases and J by 8 bases, with 16 bases left in between. The CDR3 DNA follows: TGTGCCAGCAGTATACCGACAAAGTTGGAGCCCCAGCATTTT. Protein: CASSIPTKLEPQHF.

The gene calls are TRBV11-1 and TRBJ2-3, with 8 bases matching TRBD1. The CDR3 has 15 residues. The J segment lost 3 bases and the V segment lost 6 bases, leaving 8 bases of the junction unmatched. Germline assignment: CDR1 SGHAT and CDR2 FQDESV (reference sequence). CDR3 bases: TGTGCCAGCAGGTCCTTGACAGGGGCTACAGATACGCAGTATTTT. Amino acids: CASRSLTGATDTQYF.

The J gene is TRBJ1-2, the V gene TRBV2, with D possibly TRBD1 on 5 matching bases. The CDR3 length is 13 residues. The V end lost 8 bases, the J end lost 5 bases, and 15 bases lay between the germline ends. CDR1 is SNHLY and CDR2 is FYNNEI in the germline V gene. The CDR3 region is CASGTDSWYGYTF. For the CDR3, the DNA is TGTGCCAGCGGGACGGACTCTTGGTATGGCTACACCTTC.

This chain uses TRBV5-1 with TRBJ2-7, with D possibly matching TRBD1 (5 bases). Trimming took off 1 base at V and 5 bases at J, with 13 bases between the two ends. Germline values: CDR1 SGHRS, CDR2 YFSETQ. The CDR3 sequence is 14 residues long. For the CDR3, the DNA is TGCGCCAGCAGCTTGACAGCAGGGAAAGACGAGCAGTACTTC. Its translation: CASSLTAGKDEQYF.

The chain uses TRBV6-1 and TRBJ1-6; no firm D call. Trimming stripped 6 bases from V and 4 bases from J, with 10 bases between. Germline lookup yields CDR1 MNHNS and CDR2 SASEGT. The CDR3 length is 14 residues. The CDR3 is CASSHQEYNSPLHF. The CDR3 DNA reads TGTGCCAGCAGCCACCAGGAATATAATTCACCCCTCCACTTT.

The sample holds one count of this clone. The CDR3 sequence is CASSQEGQGYNSPLHF. The DNA of the CDR3 is TGCGCCAGCAGCCAAGAAGGTCAGGGTTATAATTCACCCCTCCACTTT. The chain recombines TRBV4-1 with TRBJ1-6; D is perhaps TRBD1 (5 bases). Germline assignment: CDR1 MGHRA and CDR2 YSYEKL. This CDR3 is built from 16 residues. The V end lost 0 bases, the J end lost 4 bases, and 10 bases lay between the germline ends.

This clone has only a few counts. The J gene is TRBJ2-3, the V gene TRBV10-2, with D unresolved. The CDR3 extends over 17 amino acids. From germline, CDR1 is WSHSY and CDR2 SAAADI. The V gene lost 3 bases and the J gene lost 4 bases, with 20 bases spanning the gap. The CDR3 nucleotides are TGCGCCAGCAGTGAAGGTGCACGCGGACCACCCCCAGATACGCAGTATTTT. It translates to CASSEGARGPPPDTQYF.

V usage is TRBV9 and J usage is TRBJ2-4, with 13 nucleotides matching TRBD2. The J segment lost 3 bases and the V segment lost 4 bases, leaving 7 bases of the junction unmatched. CDR1 is SGDLS and CDR2 is YYNGEE in the germline V gene. The CDR3 totals 17 residues. The CDR3: CASSPRLAGGNKNIQYF. DNA for the CDR3: TGTGCCAGCAGCCCACGACTAGCGGGGGGCAACAAAAACATTCAGTACTTC.

This chain connects TRBV19 to TRBJ2-5, with 8 nucleotides matching TRBD1. V gave up 4 bases and J gave up 5 bases; unmatched junction bases: 3. The CDR3 loop spans 13 amino acids. Germline V gene data show CDR1 as LNHDA and CDR2 as SQIVND (reference sequence). The chain's CDR3 is CASSRDRRETQYF. Written as DNA, the CDR3 is TGTGCCAGTAGTAGGGACAGGCGGGAGACCCAGTACTTC. Based on the CDR3 plus reference TRBV19 and TRBJ2-5, the full variable domain is DGGITQSPKYLFRKEGQNVTLSCEQNLNHDAMYWYRQDPGQGLRLIYYSQIVNDFQKGDIAEGYSVSREKKESFPLTVTSAQKNPTAFYLCASSRDRRETQYFGPGTRLLVL.

This chain joins TRBV27 and TRBJ1-6; no clear D. Germline V gene data show CDR1 as MNHEY and CDR2 as SMNVEV (reference sequence). The CDR3 loop spans 15 amino acids. V gave up 3 bases and J gave up 9 bases, with 15 bases separating them. As DNA, the CDR3 is TGTGCCAGCAGTTTTGGCTTCGAAAGCGGTTCACCCCTCCACTTT. It translates to CASSFGFESGSPLHF.

The chain carries TRBV30 and TRBJ1-2, with D maybe TRBD1 (5 bases). V lost 3 bases to trimming and J lost 7 bases, with 12 bases between them. The CDR3 is 12 residues long. Germline loops: CDR1 GTSNPN, CDR2 SVGIG (reference sequence). In nucleotides, the CDR3 is TGTGCCTGGAGCCGGGGGTCGGGTGGCTACACCTTC. It yields the protein CAWSRGSGGYTF.

The chain links TRBV10-3 to TRBJ1-1, with D possibly matching TRBD1 (5 bases). This CDR3 has 15 amino acids. Between the trimmed V and J ends, which lost 2 bases and 1 base, there was a span of 11 bases. Per the germline V gene, CDR1 is ENHRY and CDR2 is SYGVKD. CDR3 protein: CAISEDGGGNTEAFF. CDR3 bases: TGTGCCATCAGTGAGGACGGGGGTGGGAACACTGAAGCTTTCTTT.

This clone was seen a few times. The gene calls are TRBV29-1 and TRBJ1-5, with D perhaps matching TRBD1 (6 bases). The V end lost 1 base, the J end lost 4 bases, and 8 bases lay between the germline ends. The CDR3 runs 13 residues. Germline V CDR1 and CDR2: SQVTM, ANQGSEA. The DNA for the CDR3 is TGCAGCGTTGAAGGGACAGAAAATCAGCCCCAGCATTTT. Residues: CSVEGTENQPQHF.

The rearrangement joins TRBV2 to TRBJ1-3, with a tentative D call TRBD1 (5 bases). The V gene's germline CDR1 is SNHLY and CDR2 FYNNEI. The V end lost 8 bases, the J end lost 0 bases, and 11 bases lay between the germline ends. The CDR3 has 14 amino acids. The CDR3 DNA reads as TGTGCCAGCCACCATAGGGGCTCTGGAAACACCATATATTTT. Amino acids: CASHHRGSGNTIYF.

The V gene is TRBV29-1, the J gene TRBJ2-7, with 9 bases matching TRBD1. This CDR3 spans 16 amino acids. Trimming cost V 2 bases and J 3 bases; bases outside gene matches: 11. Germline V lookup: CDR1 SQVTM, CDR2 ANQGSEA. CDR3 sequence reads: CSVERDEGQGLYEQYF. The CDR3 nucleotides are TGCAGCGTTGAAAGAGATGAGGGACAGGGACTCTACGAGCAGTACTTC.

The rearrangement joins TRBV10-2 to TRBJ2-1; a weak D match, TRBD2 (5 bases). Trimming took 8 bases from V and 6 from J, leaving 14 bases between them. Germline V gene sequence: CDR1 WSHSY, CDR2 SAAADI. CDR3 size: 13 residues. Here the CDR3 reads CASALSSSNEQFF. DNA of the CDR3: TGCGCCAGCGCTCTATCTAGCTCCAATGAGCAGTTCTTC.

A few counts support this clone. This chain joins TRBV6-5 and TRBJ1-6; TRBD1 might be the D (6 bases). The CDR3 runs to 13 residues. V lost 4 bases and J 7 bases, leaving 8 bases between the germline ends. Germline V gene lookup returns CDR1 MNHEY and CDR2 SVGAGI. The CDR3 bases are TGTGCCAGCAGTTGGACAGCAAATTCACCCCTCCACTTT. This gives the protein CASSWTANSPLHF.

The chain joins TRBV4-1 to TRBJ2-1; TRBD2 is a possible D gene (6 bases). The V end was cut by 4 bases, the J end by 8 bases, with 18 bases between. The germline gives CDR1 MGHRA, CDR2 YSYEKL. CDR3 length: 15 amino acids. The CDR3 bases are TGCGCCAGCAGCCTCCGGCCCCCGGGGGTAGATGAGCAGTTCTTC. Translated, it gives CASSLRPPGVDEQFF.

This clone has a handful of counts. The V call is TRBV6-6, the J call TRBJ1-5; 7 bases map to TRBD1. The junction had 5 bases not matched to a gene; V was cut back by 7 bases and J by 5 bases. The length of the CDR3 is 13 residues. Germline V gene lookup returns CDR1 MNHNY and CDR2 SVGAGI (reference sequence). The CDR3 spells CASKRDRDQPQHF. CDR3 sequence (DNA): TGTGCCAGCAAGAGGGACAGAGATCAGCCCCAGCATTTT.